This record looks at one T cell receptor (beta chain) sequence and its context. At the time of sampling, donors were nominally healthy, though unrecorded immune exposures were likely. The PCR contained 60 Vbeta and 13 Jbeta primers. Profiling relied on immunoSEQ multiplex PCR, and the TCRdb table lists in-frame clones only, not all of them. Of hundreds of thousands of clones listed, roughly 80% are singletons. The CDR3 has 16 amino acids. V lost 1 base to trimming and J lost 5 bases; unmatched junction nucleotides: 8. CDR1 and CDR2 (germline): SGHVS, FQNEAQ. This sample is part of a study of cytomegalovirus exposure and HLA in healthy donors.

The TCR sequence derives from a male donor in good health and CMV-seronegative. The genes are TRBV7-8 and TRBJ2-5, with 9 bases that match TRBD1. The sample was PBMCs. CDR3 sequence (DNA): TGTGCCAGCAGCTTAGTGTTAGGGACAGGGTCGGAGACCCAGTACTTC. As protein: CASSLVLGTGSETQYF.